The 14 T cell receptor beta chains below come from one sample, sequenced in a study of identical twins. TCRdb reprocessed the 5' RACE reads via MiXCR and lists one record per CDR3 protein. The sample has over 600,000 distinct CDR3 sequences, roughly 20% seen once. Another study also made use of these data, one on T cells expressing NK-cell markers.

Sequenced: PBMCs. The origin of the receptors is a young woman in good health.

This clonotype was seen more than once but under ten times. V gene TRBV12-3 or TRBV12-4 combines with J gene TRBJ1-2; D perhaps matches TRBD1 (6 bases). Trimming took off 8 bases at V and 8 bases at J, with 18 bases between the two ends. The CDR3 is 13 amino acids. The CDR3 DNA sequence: TGTGCCAGCGACGGGACATCCGATGTGGGCTACACCTTC. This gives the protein CASDGTSDVGYTF.

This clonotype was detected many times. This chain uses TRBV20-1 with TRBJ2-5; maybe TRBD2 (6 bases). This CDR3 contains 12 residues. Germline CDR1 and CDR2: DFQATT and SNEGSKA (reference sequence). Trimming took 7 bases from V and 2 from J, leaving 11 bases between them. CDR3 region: CSGAGRQETQYF. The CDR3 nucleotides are TGCAGTGGGGCCGGGAGACAAGAGACCCAGTACTTC.

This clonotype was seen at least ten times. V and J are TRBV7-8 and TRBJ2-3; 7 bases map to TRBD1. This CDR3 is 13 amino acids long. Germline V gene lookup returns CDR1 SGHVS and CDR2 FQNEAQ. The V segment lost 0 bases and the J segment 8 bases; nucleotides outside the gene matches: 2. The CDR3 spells CASSLAQGVTQYF. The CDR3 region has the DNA TGTGCCAGCAGCTTAGCCCAGGGGGTTACGCAGTATTTT.

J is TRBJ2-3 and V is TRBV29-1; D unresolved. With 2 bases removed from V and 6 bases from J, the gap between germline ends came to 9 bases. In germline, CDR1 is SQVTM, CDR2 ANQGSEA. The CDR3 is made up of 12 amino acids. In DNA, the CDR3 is TGCAGCGTTGAAAGGGATAGGGATACGCAGTATTTT. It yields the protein CSVERDRDTQYF.

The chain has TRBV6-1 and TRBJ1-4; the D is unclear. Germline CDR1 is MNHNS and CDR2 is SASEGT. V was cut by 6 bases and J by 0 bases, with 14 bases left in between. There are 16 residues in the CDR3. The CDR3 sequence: CASSRIYTATNEKLFF. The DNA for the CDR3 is TGTGCCAGCAGCCGAATTTATACAGCAACTAATGAAAAACTGTTTTTT.

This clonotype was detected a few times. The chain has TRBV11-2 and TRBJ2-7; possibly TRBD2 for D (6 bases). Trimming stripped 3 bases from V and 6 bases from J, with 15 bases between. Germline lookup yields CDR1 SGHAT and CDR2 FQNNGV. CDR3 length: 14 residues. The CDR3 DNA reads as TGTGCCAGCAGCTTTCCGGGACTTGTGAGCGAGCAGTACTTC. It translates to CASSFPGLVSEQYF.

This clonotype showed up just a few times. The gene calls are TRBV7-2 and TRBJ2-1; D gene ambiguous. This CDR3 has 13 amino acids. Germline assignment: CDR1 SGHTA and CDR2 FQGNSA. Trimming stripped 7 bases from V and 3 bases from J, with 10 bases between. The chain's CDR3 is CASTSTLYNEQFF. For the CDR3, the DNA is TGTGCCAGCACATCTACCCTCTACAATGAGCAGTTCTTC. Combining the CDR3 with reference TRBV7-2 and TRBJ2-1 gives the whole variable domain GAGVSQSPSNKVTEKGKDVELRCDPISGHTALYWYRQSLGQGLEFLIYFQGNSAPDKSGLPSDRFSAERTGGSVSTLTIQRTQQEDSAVYLCASTSTLYNEQFFGPGTRLTVL.

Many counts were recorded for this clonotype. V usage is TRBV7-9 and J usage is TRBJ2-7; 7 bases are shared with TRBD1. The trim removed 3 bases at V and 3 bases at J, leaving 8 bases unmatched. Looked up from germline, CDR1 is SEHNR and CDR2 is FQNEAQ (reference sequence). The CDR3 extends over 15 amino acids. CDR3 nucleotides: TGTGCCAGCAGCTTTAGAGGACAGGATAACTACGAGCAGTACTTC. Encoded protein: CASSFRGQDNYEQYF.

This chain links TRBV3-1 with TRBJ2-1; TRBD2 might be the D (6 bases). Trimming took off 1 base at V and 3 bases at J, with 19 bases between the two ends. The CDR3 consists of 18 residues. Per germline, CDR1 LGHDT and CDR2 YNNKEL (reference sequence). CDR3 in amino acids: CASSQGYAGTLYYNEQFF. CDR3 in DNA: TGTGCCAGCAGCCAAGGATATGCGGGAACCCTCTACTACAATGAGCAGTTCTTC.

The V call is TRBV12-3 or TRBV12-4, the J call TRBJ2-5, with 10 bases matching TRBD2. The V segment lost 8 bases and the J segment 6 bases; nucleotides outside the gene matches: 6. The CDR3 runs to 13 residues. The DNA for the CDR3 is TGTGCCAGCTCTAGCGGGAGTGGGAAGACCCAGTACTTC. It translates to CASSSGSGKTQYF.

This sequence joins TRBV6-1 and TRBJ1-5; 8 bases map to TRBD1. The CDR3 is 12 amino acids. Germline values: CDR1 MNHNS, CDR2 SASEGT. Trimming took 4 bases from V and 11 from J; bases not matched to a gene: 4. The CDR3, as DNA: TGTGCCAGCAGTGCGACAGGGGCAACCCAGCATTTT. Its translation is CASSATGATQHF.

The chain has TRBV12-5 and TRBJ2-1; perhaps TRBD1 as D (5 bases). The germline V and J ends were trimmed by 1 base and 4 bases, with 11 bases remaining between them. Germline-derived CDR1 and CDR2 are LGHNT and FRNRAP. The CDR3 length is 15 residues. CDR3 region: CASGLAREIYNEQFF. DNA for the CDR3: TGTGCTAGTGGTTTGGCCAGGGAAATTTACAATGAGCAGTTCTTC.

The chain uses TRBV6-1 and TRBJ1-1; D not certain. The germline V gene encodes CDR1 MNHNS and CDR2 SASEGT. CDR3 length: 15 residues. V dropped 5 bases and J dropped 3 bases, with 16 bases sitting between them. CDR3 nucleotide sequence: TGTGCCAGCAGTACCTTCCCCGGTCCAGACACTGAAGCTTTCTTT. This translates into CASSTFPGPDTEAFF.

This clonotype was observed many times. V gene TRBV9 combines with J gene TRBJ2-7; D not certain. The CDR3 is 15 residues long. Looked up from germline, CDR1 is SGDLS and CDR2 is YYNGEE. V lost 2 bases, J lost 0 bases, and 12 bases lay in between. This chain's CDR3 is CASSVGGAGSYEQYF. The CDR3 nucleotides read TGTGCCAGCAGCGTGGGTGGAGCCGGCTCCTACGAGCAGTACTTC.